This passage covers 14 T cell receptor beta chains from one sample sequenced in a study of response to subunit inactivated influenza vaccine. TCRdb analysed the RT-PCR reads with MiXCR anew, one entry per CDR3 protein. Of hundreds of thousands of distinct CDR3 sequences in the sample, more than 15% are singletons; the top ten hold around a tenth. The sequencing used PBMCs from blood, collected 11 to 12 days after vaccination. The receptor set was obtained from a man aged 45-65 years who received an inactivated influenza vaccine.

This clonotype showed up just a few times. In DNA form, the CDR3 reads TGCAGTGCTAGAGGGGGGGCGGGTAATGAGCAGTTCTTC. Its protein is CSARGGAGNEQFF. This chain links TRBV20-1 with TRBJ2-1; D assignment may be TRBD1 or TRBD2 (6 bases each). The germline V gene encodes CDR1 DFQATT and CDR2 SNEGSKA (reference sequence). There are 13 residues in the CDR3. The V gene lost 1 base and the J gene lost 7 bases, with 11 bases spanning the gap.

This clonotype appeared a few times. The chain recombines TRBV6-2 or TRBV6-3 with TRBJ2-1; 10 bases match TRBD2. The CDR3 spans 17 residues. From germline, CDR1 is MNHEY and CDR2 SVGEGT. Trimming at V came to 3 bases and at J to 2 bases, leaving 7 bases not matched to a gene. CDR3 DNA: TGTGCCAGCAGTTATAGTAGCGGGGGGCCCCCCTACAATGAGCAGTTCTTC. Amino acids: CASSYSSGGPPYNEQFF.

V and J are TRBV21-1 and TRBJ1-4. TRBV21-1 is given as a pseudogene. This CDR3 has 15 residues. This chain's CDR3 is CASSKATATNEKLFF. Written as DNA, the CDR3 is TGTGCCAGCAGCAAAGCGACAGCAACTAATGAAAAACTGTTTTTT.

The V call is TRBV20-1, the J call TRBJ2-3; the match to TRBD2 covers 8 bases. V shed 4 bases and J 1 base; nucleotides not matched to a gene: 7. Germline V gene sequence: CDR1 DFQATT, CDR2 SNEGSKA (reference sequence). This CDR3 is built from 15 residues. This CDR3 is CSATTGTRGTDTQYF. The CDR3 region has the DNA TGCAGTGCTACTACCGGGACTAGAGGCACAGATACGCAGTATTTT.

CDR3 sequence (DNA): TGCAGTGCTAGAGTAGGGGCCGCCGCGAATACGCAGTATTTT. It codes for CSARVGAAANTQYF. The chain is built from TRBV20-1 and TRBJ2-3, with D possibly TRBD1 on 5 matching bases. The V gene's germline CDR1 is DFQATT and CDR2 SNEGSKA (reference sequence). V was trimmed by 1 base and J by 7 bases, leaving 15 bases between them. CDR3 size: 14 residues.

The rearrangement uses TRBV3-1 and TRBJ2-7, with D perhaps matching TRBD1 or TRBD2 (6 bases each). V lost 1 base and J 3 bases, leaving 13 bases between the germline ends. The CDR3 totals 15 residues. Germline CDR1 LGHDT, CDR2 YNNKEL (reference sequence). CDR3 sequence: CASSQASGAGYEQYF. CDR3 nucleotides: TGTGCCAGCAGCCAAGCATCGGGGGCTGGCTACGAGCAGTACTTC.

The V gene is TRBV23-1, the J gene TRBJ2-5; TRBD1 might be the D (5 bases). TRBV23-1 is annotated as an ORF whose role is uncertain. This CDR3 comprises 14 residues. V was trimmed by 6 bases and J by 5 bases, leaving 16 bases between them. CDR3 protein: CASRIRTLSETQYF. DNA for the CDR3: TGCGCCAGCAGGATTCGGACATTATCGGAGACCCAGTACTTC.

The genes are TRBV18 and TRBJ2-1, with 12 bases fitting TRBD2. V trimming: 0 bases; J trimming: 1 base; junction bases outside the gene matches: 16. This CDR3 has 22 residues. Germline lookup yields CDR1 KGHSH and CDR2 LQKENI. The CDR3: CASSPPGTRTSGDFRSYNEQFF. In DNA form, the CDR3 reads TGTGCCAGCTCACCACCGGGAACGAGGACTAGCGGGGACTTTAGGTCCTACAATGAGCAGTTCTTC.

The chain recombines TRBV3-1 with TRBJ2-2; TRBD1 is a possible D gene (5 bases). This CDR3 region has 15 residues. CDR1 LGHDT and CDR2 YNNKEL come from the germline V gene (reference sequence). V lost 5 bases, J lost 6 bases, and 16 bases lay in between. The CDR3: CASSGRLGVAGELFF. CDR3 nucleotide sequence: TGTGCCAGCAGCGGTCGCTTAGGGGTGGCCGGGGAGCTGTTTTTT.

This chain joins TRBV29-1 and TRBJ2-2; 7 bases are a match to TRBD1. Germline assignment: CDR1 SQVTM and CDR2 ANQGSEA. Germline trimming cut 2 bases from V and 2 bases from J; bases unmatched to any gene: 8. The CDR3 spans 16 residues. CDR3 DNA: TGCAGCGTTGAAACTCGGGACAGAGCTAACACCGGGGAGCTGTTTTTT. Residues: CSVETRDRANTGELFF.

This clonotype was picked up a small number of times. This chain uses TRBV25-1 with TRBJ2-3, with TRBD1 matching over 10 bases. Per the germline V gene, CDR1 is MGHDK and CDR2 is SYGVNS. This CDR3 contains 17 residues. The trim removed 2 bases at V and 2 bases at J, leaving 7 bases unmatched. This CDR3 is CASSEKPGTGDTDTQYF. The CDR3 coding sequence is TGTGCCAGCAGTGAAAAACCCGGGACAGGGGACACAGATACGCAGTATTTT.

V is TRBV20-1 and J is TRBJ1-6; D unclear. There are 15 residues in the CDR3. Germline lookup yields CDR1 DFQATT and CDR2 SNEGSKA (reference sequence). V was cut by 1 base and J by 0 bases, with 7 bases left in between. CDR3 loop: CSARVLGSYNSPLHF. The CDR3 region has the DNA TGCAGTGCTAGAGTCCTAGGCTCCTATAATTCACCCCTCCACTTT.

This clonotype was seen more than once but under ten times. The chain couples TRBV5-1 to TRBJ2-1; D remains ambiguous. V lost 7 bases and J 6 bases, leaving 8 bases between the germline ends. Germline lookup yields CDR1 SGHRS and CDR2 YFSETQ. The CDR3 covers 11 residues. In DNA form, the CDR3 reads TGCGCCAGCGGGATCGCCAATGAGCAGTTCTTC. As protein: CASGIANEQFF. Full variable domain (rest looked up from reference TRBV5-1 and TRBJ2-1): KAGVTQTPRYLIKTRGQQVTLSCSPISGHRSVSWYQQTPGQGLQFLFEYFSETQRNKGNFPGRFSGRQFSNSRSEMNVSTLELGDSALYLCASGIANEQFFGPGTRLTVL.

This clonotype was recorded many times. At one boundary the junction diverges from the germline segment, which might be a read error. The J gene is TRBJ2-5, the V gene TRBV5-1; 7 nucleotides match TRBD1. Germline lookup yields CDR1 SGHRS and CDR2 YFSETQ. The CDR3 has 17 residues. As DNA, the CDR3 is TGCGCCAGCAGCTTGGGAGGCGACAGGGCGTCCCAAGGGACCCAGTACTTC. It translates to CASSLGGDRASQGTQYF.